These T cell receptor beta chains were read from a single sample in a study of shared clonotypes between healthy human individuals. Repertoires were generated with immunoSEQ multiplex PCR, while TCRdb's copy carries only in-frame clones and drops some. The sample has over 1.5 million clones, 95% to 99% seen once. Material for sequencing was naive CD4+ T cells sorted from blood. The receptors stem from a man in his thirties or forties in good health. The CDR3 runs from the conserved cysteine through the conserved F or W. The order of the fields is clone size, J gene, V gene, D gene, CDR3 protein, CDR3 DNA. A D gene is named only where the DNA matches it firmly. Clone sizes are given selectively: once, few, many, or a class where the clone is expanded.

abundance: -
j_gene: TRBJ2-7
v_gene: TRBV7-3
d_gene: -
CDR3aa: CASSIAQGGEQYF
CDR3nt: TGTGCCAGCAGCATCGCCCAAGGGGGCGAGCAGTACTTC

abundance: -
j_gene: TRBJ2-7
v_gene: TRBV7-8
d_gene: -
CDR3aa: CASSQRGSGTWEQYF
CDR3nt: TGTGCCAGCAGCCAAAGGGGGTCGGGGACGTGGGAGCAGTACTTC

abundance: -
j_gene: TRBJ1-1
v_gene: TRBV5-1
d_gene: TRBD1
CDR3aa: CASRRGRGTEAFF
CDR3nt: TGCGCCAGCAGGAGGGGGCGGGGCACTGAAGCTTTCTTT

abundance: -
j_gene: TRBJ2-2
v_gene: TRBV4-1
d_gene: -
CDR3aa: CASSQEVATTGELFF
CDR3nt: TGCGCCAGCAGCCAAGAAGTGGCAACAACCGGGGAGCTGTTTTTT

abundance: -
j_gene: TRBJ2-7
v_gene: TRBV2
d_gene: -
CDR3aa: CASTLFEAYEQYF
CDR3nt: TGTGCCAGCACCCTTTTCGAGGCCTACGAGCAGTACTTC

abundance: -
j_gene: TRBJ1-1
v_gene: TRBV6-5
d_gene: TRBD1
CDR3aa: CASRSADREKAFF
CDR3nt: TGTGCCAGCAGATCAGCGGACAGGGAAAAAGCTTTCTTT

abundance: -
j_gene: TRBJ2-3
v_gene: TRBV11-3
d_gene: TRBD2
CDR3aa: CASSYSKTTSGSTDTQYF
CDR3nt: TGTGCCAGCAGCTACAGTAAGACTACTAGCGGTAGCACAGATACGCAGTATTTT

abundance: few
j_gene: TRBJ2-7
v_gene: TRBV18
d_gene: TRBD1
CDR3aa: CASSPGTGAYEQYF
CDR3nt: TGTGCCAGCTCACCTGGGACAGGGGCCTACGAGCAGTACTTC

abundance: -
j_gene: TRBJ1-4
v_gene: TRBV11-2
d_gene: -
CDR3aa: CASSPLGMRFATNEKLFF
CDR3nt: TGTGCCAGCAGCCCCCTCGGTATGAGATTCGCAACTAATGAAAAACTGTTTTTT

abundance: -
j_gene: TRBJ2-3
v_gene: TRBV5-1
d_gene: TRBD2
CDR3aa: CASRQTSGSPTDTQYF
CDR3nt: TGCGCCAGCAGGCAGACTAGCGGGAGCCCCACAGATACGCAGTATTTT

abundance: -
j_gene: TRBJ2-1
v_gene: TRBV6-4
d_gene: TRBD2
CDR3aa: CASSIQREIGEQFF
CDR3nt: TGTGCCAGTAGCATCCAGCGGGAAATAGGCGAGCAGTTCTTC

abundance: -
j_gene: TRBJ2-2
v_gene: TRBV27
d_gene: TRBD2
CDR3aa: CASGKIAGVAGELFF
CDR3nt: TGTGCCAGCGGAAAAATAGCGGGAGTGGCCGGGGAGCTGTTTTTT

abundance: -
j_gene: TRBJ2-7
v_gene: TRBV5-1
d_gene: -
CDR3aa: CASSSYHLRGTQSSYEQYF
CDR3nt: TGCGCCAGCAGCTCCTACCACCTTCGAGGAACCCAGAGCTCCTACGAGCAGTACTTC

abundance: -
j_gene: TRBJ2-3
v_gene: TRBV4-1
d_gene: TRBD2
CDR3aa: CASSPLPGGSTDTQYF
CDR3nt: TGCGCCAGCAGCCCCCTCCCGGGGGGTAGCACAGATACGCAGTATTTT

abundance: -
j_gene: TRBJ1-4
v_gene: TRBV30
d_gene: TRBD1
CDR3aa: CAWNRGAPEKLFF
CDR3nt: TGTGCCTGGAACAGGGGAGCCCCTGAAAAACTGTTTTTT

abundance: -
j_gene: TRBJ2-3
v_gene: TRBV2
d_gene: -
CDR3aa: CASSGAQDTQYF
CDR3nt: TGTGCCAGCAGTGGGGCCCAGGATACGCAGTATTTT

abundance: -
j_gene: TRBJ2-7
v_gene: TRBV28
d_gene: -
CDR3aa: CASQGKEQYF
CDR3nt: TGTGCCAGCCAGGGTAAAGAGCAGTACTTC

abundance: -
j_gene: TRBJ2-5
v_gene: TRBV15
d_gene: TRBD1
CDR3aa: CATSSDRGRKTQYF
CDR3nt: TGTGCCACCAGCAGCGACAGGGGGCGGAAGACCCAGTACTTC

abundance: -
j_gene: TRBJ2-3
v_gene: TRBV20-1
d_gene: -
CDR3aa: CSASLSAEYF
CDR3nt: TGCAGTGCTAGTCTTTCGGCGGAGTATTTT

abundance: -
j_gene: TRBJ1-5
v_gene: TRBV7-2
d_gene: -
CDR3aa: CASSGRQGRGQPQHF
CDR3nt: TGTGCCAGCAGCGGGAGGCAGGGAAGAGGTCAGCCCCAGCATTTT

abundance: -
j_gene: TRBJ2-7
v_gene: TRBV27
d_gene: TRBD1
CDR3aa: CASSSRGQGSYEQYF
CDR3nt: TGTGCCAGCAGTTCCCGGGGACAGGGTTCCTACGAGCAGTACTTC

abundance: once
j_gene: TRBJ2-5
v_gene: TRBV9
d_gene: TRBD2
CDR3aa: CASSLTGGKETQYF
CDR3nt: TGTGCCAGCAGCTTGACGGGGGGTAAAGAGACCCAGTACTTC

abundance: -
j_gene: TRBJ1-1
v_gene: TRBV5-1
d_gene: -
CDR3aa: CASSLSMATEAFF
CDR3nt: TGCGCCAGCTCCTTGTCGATGGCAACTGAAGCTTTCTTT

abundance: -
j_gene: TRBJ1-1
v_gene: TRBV19
d_gene: -
CDR3aa: CASNPALRKNTEAFF
CDR3nt: TGTGCCAGTAACCCGGCCCTCCGCAAGAACACTGAAGCTTTCTTT

abundance: -
j_gene: TRBJ2-7
v_gene: TRBV18
d_gene: -
CDR3aa: CASSPRVSGLLGDEQYF
CDR3nt: TGTGCCAGCTCACCACGGGTCTCGGGACTCCTCGGGGACGAGCAGTACTTC

abundance: -
j_gene: TRBJ2-3
v_gene: TRBV7-8
d_gene: -
CDR3aa: CASSLVGESSDTQYF
CDR3nt: TGTGCCAGCAGCTTAGTCGGTGAGAGCTCAGATACGCAGTATTTT

abundance: -
j_gene: TRBJ2-1
v_gene: TRBV28
d_gene: -
CDR3aa: CASSIAASSYNEQFF
CDR3nt: TGTGCCAGCAGTATAGCGGCTAGCTCCTACAATGAGCAGTTCTTC

abundance: -
j_gene: TRBJ2-1
v_gene: TRBV10-1
d_gene: -
CDR3aa: CASSEPSITGFGEQFF
CDR3nt: TGCGCCAGCAGTGAGCCGTCAATCACCGGGTTCGGTGAGCAGTTCTTC

abundance: -
j_gene: TRBJ2-4
v_gene: TRBV25-1
d_gene: TRBD1
CDR3aa: CASSGQGADIQYF
CDR3nt: TGTGCCAGCAGTGGACAGGGGGCGGACATTCAGTACTTC

abundance: -
j_gene: TRBJ2-7
v_gene: TRBV18
d_gene: TRBD1
CDR3aa: CASSPPSGGEYEQYF
CDR3nt: TGTGCCAGCTCACCACCCTCAGGGGGCGAATACGAGCAGTACTTC

abundance: -
j_gene: TRBJ1-4
v_gene: TRBV10-3
d_gene: TRBD1
CDR3aa: CAISPGQGREKLFF
CDR3nt: TGTGCCATCAGTCCCGGACAGGGAAGGGAAAAACTGTTTTTT

abundance: -
j_gene: TRBJ2-3
v_gene: TRBV29-1
d_gene: -
CDR3aa: CSVEGQHTDTQYF
CDR3nt: TGCAGCGTTGAAGGACAGCACACAGATACGCAGTATTTT

abundance: -
j_gene: TRBJ2-7
v_gene: TRBV11-2
d_gene: -
CDR3aa: CASSFSREQYF
CDR3nt: TGTGCCAGCAGCTTTAGCAGGGAGCAGTACTTC

abundance: -
j_gene: TRBJ1-1
v_gene: TRBV10-3
d_gene: -
CDR3aa: CAIGGAGIGMESEAFF
CDR3nt: TGTGCCATCGGTGGGGCAGGGATTGGGATGGAATCTGAAGCTTTCTTT

abundance: -
j_gene: TRBJ2-5
v_gene: TRBV11-2
d_gene: TRBD1
CDR3aa: CASRRPGTGGSQYF
CDR3nt: TGTGCCAGCAGGCGCCCCGGGACAGGGGGGTCCCAGTACTTC

abundance: -
j_gene: TRBJ2-4
v_gene: TRBV4-3
d_gene: -
CDR3aa: CASSQDFQGNIQYF
CDR3nt: TGCGCCAGCAGCCAAGACTTCCAGGGTAACATTCAGTACTTC

abundance: -
j_gene: TRBJ2-5
v_gene: TRBV5-4
d_gene: TRBD1
CDR3aa: CASSLPGQGWQQTQYF
CDR3nt: TGTGCCAGCAGCCTGCCGGGACAGGGGTGGCAACAGACCCAGTACTTC

abundance: once
j_gene: TRBJ2-2
v_gene: TRBV29-1
d_gene: -
CDR3aa: CSVLSEGGELFF
CDR3nt: TGCAGCGTTCTTTCTGAGGGCGGGGAGCTGTTTTTT

abundance: -
j_gene: TRBJ2-1
v_gene: TRBV9
d_gene: TRBD2
CDR3aa: CASSTPSLGLAGYNEQFF
CDR3nt: TGTGCCAGCAGCACTCCCTCTCTAGGACTAGCGGGGTACAATGAGCAGTTCTTC

abundance: -
j_gene: TRBJ1-4
v_gene: TRBV4-1
d_gene: -
CDR3aa: CASSQAATNEKLFF
CDR3nt: TGCGCCAGCAGCCAGGCAGCAACTAATGAAAAACTGTTTTTT

abundance: -
j_gene: TRBJ1-3
v_gene: TRBV29-1
d_gene: -
CDR3aa: CSVIVPGGNTIYF
CDR3nt: TGCAGCGTAATCGTCCCCGGGGGAAACACCATATATTTT

abundance: -
j_gene: TRBJ2-1
v_gene: TRBV11-2
d_gene: -
CDR3aa: CASSFGGLRDHHNEQFF
CDR3nt: TGTGCCAGCAGCTTTGGTGGCCTCCGGGACCACCACAATGAGCAGTTCTTC

abundance: -
j_gene: TRBJ2-7
v_gene: TRBV18
d_gene: TRBD2
CDR3aa: CASSPLSGTYEQYF
CDR3nt: TGTGCCAGCTCACCACTGAGCGGGACCTACGAGCAGTACTTC

abundance: -
j_gene: TRBJ2-1
v_gene: TRBV27
d_gene: TRBD2
CDR3aa: CASSPRLAGGYNEQFF
CDR3nt: TGTGCCAGCAGTCCGCGACTAGCGGGAGGATACAATGAGCAGTTCTTC

abundance: -
j_gene: TRBJ1-5
v_gene: TRBV18
d_gene: TRBD1
CDR3aa: CASSSRRQGVDQPQHF
CDR3nt: TGTGCCAGCTCATCTAGGCGGCAGGGGGTCGATCAGCCCCAGCATTTT

abundance: few
j_gene: TRBJ1-5
v_gene: TRBV28
d_gene: -
CDR3aa: CASRDNQPQHF
CDR3nt: TGTGCCAGCAGGGACAATCAGCCCCAGCATTTT

abundance: -
j_gene: TRBJ2-1
v_gene: TRBV18
d_gene: TRBD2
CDR3aa: CASSPPGLAGGGEQFF
CDR3nt: TGTGCCAGCTCACCACCGGGCCTAGCGGGCGGCGGTGAGCAGTTCTTC

abundance: -
j_gene: TRBJ1-1
v_gene: TRBV19
d_gene: -
CDR3aa: CASSINRENTEAFF
CDR3nt: TGTGCCAGTTCTATAAACAGGGAGAACACTGAAGCTTTCTTT

abundance: -
j_gene: TRBJ1-1
v_gene: TRBV15
d_gene: TRBD1
CDR3aa: CATSRDPGGETEAFF
CDR3nt: TGTGCCACCAGCAGAGACCCAGGGGGCGAAACTGAAGCTTTCTTT

abundance: once
j_gene: TRBJ2-7
v_gene: TRBV11-2
d_gene: TRBD2
CDR3aa: CASSFEPGLAGAYEQYF
CDR3nt: TGTGCCAGCAGCTTTGAACCCGGACTAGCGGGAGCGTACGAGCAGTACTTC

abundance: -
j_gene: TRBJ2-7
v_gene: TRBV27
d_gene: -
CDR3aa: CASRLDRISYEQYF
CDR3nt: TGTGCCAGCAGACTCGATAGAATATCCTACGAGCAGTACTTC

abundance: -
j_gene: TRBJ2-3
v_gene: TRBV6-5
d_gene: -
CDR3aa: CASSYRSEGTDTQYF
CDR3nt: TGTGCCAGCAGTTACCGTAGCGAGGGCACAGATACGCAGTATTTT

abundance: -
j_gene: TRBJ2-7
v_gene: TRBV13
d_gene: TRBD1
CDR3aa: CASSKIQGAYEQYF
CDR3nt: TGTGCCAGCAGCAAAATACAGGGGGCCTACGAGCAGTACTTC

abundance: -
j_gene: TRBJ2-1
v_gene: TRBV9
d_gene: -
CDR3aa: CASSVGLLGQGYNEQFF
CDR3nt: TGTGCCAGCAGCGTAGGACTCCTTGGTCAGGGTTACAATGAGCAGTTCTTC

abundance: -
j_gene: TRBJ2-1
v_gene: TRBV19
d_gene: -
CDR3aa: CASSTTSFHYNEQFF
CDR3nt: TGTGCCAGTAGTACAACTAGCTTTCACTACAATGAGCAGTTCTTC

abundance: once
j_gene: TRBJ2-1
v_gene: TRBV5-1
d_gene: TRBD2
CDR3aa: CASSLSGRAGDEQFF
CDR3nt: TGCGCCAGCAGCCTTAGCGGGAGGGCCGGGGATGAGCAGTTCTTC

abundance: -
j_gene: TRBJ2-7
v_gene: TRBV11-2
d_gene: -
CDR3aa: CASSLGQSYEQYF
CDR3nt: TGTGCCAGCAGCTTGGGCCAGTCCTACGAGCAGTACTTC

abundance: -
j_gene: TRBJ1-5
v_gene: TRBV28
d_gene: -
CDR3aa: CASSNTDWYSNQPQHF
CDR3nt: TGTGCCAGCAGTAACACGGACTGGTATAGCAATCAGCCCCAGCATTTT